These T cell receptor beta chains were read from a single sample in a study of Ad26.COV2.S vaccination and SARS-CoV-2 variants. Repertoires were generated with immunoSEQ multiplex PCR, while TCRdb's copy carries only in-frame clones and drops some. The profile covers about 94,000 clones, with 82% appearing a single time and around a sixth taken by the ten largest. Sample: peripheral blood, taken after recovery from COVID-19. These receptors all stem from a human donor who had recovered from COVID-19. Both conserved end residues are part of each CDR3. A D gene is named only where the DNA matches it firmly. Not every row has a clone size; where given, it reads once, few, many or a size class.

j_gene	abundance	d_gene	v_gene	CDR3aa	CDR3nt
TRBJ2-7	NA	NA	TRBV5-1	CASSWQGSSYEQYF	TGCGCCAGCAGCTGGCAGGGATCATCCTACGAGCAGTACTTC
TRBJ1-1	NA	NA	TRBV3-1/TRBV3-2	CASSPTGRGAEAFF	TGTGCCAGCAGCCCAACGGGCCGCGGGGCTGAAGCTTTCTTT
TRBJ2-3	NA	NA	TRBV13	CASSLNTDSRKPDTQYF	TGTGCCAGCAGCTTAAACACAGACAGTCGGAAGCCAGATACGCAGTATTTT
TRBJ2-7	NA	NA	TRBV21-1	CASSKVGFTYEQYF	TGTGCCAGCAGCAAAGTAGGGTTCACCTACGAGCAGTACTTC
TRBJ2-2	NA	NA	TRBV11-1	CASRETGGTGELFF	TGTGCCAGCAGGGAAACAGGCGGCACCGGGGAGCTGTTTTTT
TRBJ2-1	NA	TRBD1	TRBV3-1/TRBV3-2	CASSQLGQGSPYEQFF	TGTGCCAGCAGCCAACTCGGACAGGGAAGTCCCTATGAGCAGTTCTTC
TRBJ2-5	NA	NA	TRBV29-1	CSVEGTAETQYF	TGCAGCGTTGAAGGGACAGCGGAGACCCAGTACTTC
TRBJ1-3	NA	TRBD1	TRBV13	CASSQGGFGNTIYF	TGTGCCAGCAGCCAGGGGGGGTTCGGAAACACCATATATTTT
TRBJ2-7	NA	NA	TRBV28	CASSFDTYSGTPSYEQYF	TGTGCCAGCAGTTTCGACACCTATTCCGGGACCCCTTCCTACGAGCAGTACTTC
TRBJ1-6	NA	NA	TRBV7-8	CASSGEGGINSPLHF	TGTGCCAGCAGCGGAGAAGGGGGGATAAATTCACCCCTCCACTTT
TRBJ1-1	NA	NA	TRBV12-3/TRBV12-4	CASSFSYANEAFF	TGTGCCAGCAGTTTTTCGTATGCGAATGAAGCTTTCTTT
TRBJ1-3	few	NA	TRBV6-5	CASAGLGNTIYF	TGTGCCAGTGCAGGGCTCGGAAACACCATATATTTT
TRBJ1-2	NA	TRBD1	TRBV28	CASSLGQDFYGYTF	TGTGCCAGCAGTTTAGGACAGGACTTCTATGGCTACACCTTC
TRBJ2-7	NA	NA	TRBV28	CASSLAWTDGSYEQYF	TGTGCCAGCAGTTTAGCTTGGACGGATGGCTCCTACGAGCAGTACTTC
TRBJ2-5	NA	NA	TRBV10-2	CASSESWETQYF	TGCGCCAGCAGTGAGTCTTGGGAGACCCAGTACTTC
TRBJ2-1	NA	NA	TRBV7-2	CASSSSSVGYNEQFF	TGTGCCAGCAGCTCCTCTAGCGTTGGGTACAATGAGCAGTTCTTC
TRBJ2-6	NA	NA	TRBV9	CASSASQVFRQSGANVLTF	TGTGCCAGCAGCGCTTCACAGGTCTTCCGACAATCTGGGGCCAACGTCCTGACTTTC
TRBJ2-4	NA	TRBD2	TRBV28	CASRGTSAAKNIQYF	TGTGCCTCCAGAGGGACTAGCGCGGCCAAAAACATTCAGTACTTC
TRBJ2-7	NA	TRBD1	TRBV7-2	CASSFPDRTYEQYF	TGTGCCAGCAGCTTTCCGGACAGGACCTACGAGCAGTACTTC
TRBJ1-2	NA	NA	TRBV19	CASTAPGWSYGYTF	TGTGCCAGTACGGCCCCTGGCTGGAGCTATGGCTACACCTTC
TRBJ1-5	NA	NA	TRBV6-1	CASSEGVALSYSNQPQHF	TGTGCCAGCAGTGAAGGGGTAGCACTCAGCTATAGCAATCAGCCCCAGCATTTT
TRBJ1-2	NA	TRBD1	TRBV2	CATDRGDYGYTF	TGTGCCACAGACAGGGGAGACTATGGCTACACCTTC
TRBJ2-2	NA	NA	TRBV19	CASSIGVRGTGELFF	TGTGCCAGTAGTATCGGGGTAAGGGGAACCGGGGAGCTGTTTTTT
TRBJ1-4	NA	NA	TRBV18	CASSRENEKLFF	TGTGCCAGCTCACGGGAAAATGAAAAACTGTTTTTT
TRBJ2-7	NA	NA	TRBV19	CASIGKGAYEQYF	TGTGCCAGTATAGGTAAGGGGGCCTACGAGCAGTACTTC
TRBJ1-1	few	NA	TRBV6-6	CASSFQNTEAFF	TGTGCCAGCAGTTTTCAGAACACTGAAGCTTTCTTT
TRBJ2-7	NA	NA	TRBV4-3	CASSQDRGGYEQYF	TGCGCCAGCAGCCAAGACAGGGGGGGTTACGAGCAGTACTTC
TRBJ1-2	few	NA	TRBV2	CAGTVLDYGYTF	TGTGCCGGAACTGTGTTGGACTATGGCTACACCTTC
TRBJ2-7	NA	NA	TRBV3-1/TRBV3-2	CASSQTSVAGTPAQYF	TGTGCCAGCAGCCAAACCTCGGTAGCAGGGACCCCCGCGCAGTACTTC